This entry lists 11 T cell receptor beta chains sequenced from one sample in a study of cytotoxic CD8 clonotypes in ibrutinib-treated CLL. Using immunoSEQ multiplex PCR, the repertoire was profiled, and TCRdb retains in-frame clones only, with some absent. Among some 200,000 clones listed, 70% were seen once. The material was PBMCs, obtained after 12 months of ibrutinib treatment. The receptors were sampled from a human donor with chronic lymphocytic leukemia.

The V and J genes are TRBV5-1 and TRBJ2-5, with D hard to call. In germline, CDR1 is SGHRS, CDR2 YFSETQ. This CDR3 contains 14 residues. Trimming pared 3 bases from V and 4 bases from J, leaving 13 bases between. CDR3 region: CASSSSSTLETQYF. For the CDR3, the DNA is TGCGCCAGCAGCTCCTCAAGTACCTTAGAGACCCAGTACTTC. Based on the CDR3 plus reference TRBV5-1 and TRBJ2-5, the full variable domain is KAGVTQTPRYLIKTRGQQVTLSCSPISGHRSVSWYQQTPGQGLQFLFEYFSETQRNKGNFPGRFSGRQFSNSRSEMNVSTLELGDSALYLCASSSSSTLETQYFGPGTRLLVL.

The chain is built from TRBV7-8 and TRBJ1-6, with D perhaps matching TRBD1 (6 bases). V was trimmed by 5 bases and J by 8 bases, leaving 10 bases between them. Germline CDR1 is SGHVS and CDR2 is FQNEAQ. The CDR3 loop spans 13 amino acids. CDR3 nucleotides: TGTGCCAGCAGCAAAAAGGGGGATTCACCCCTCCACTTT. It specifies CASSKKGDSPLHF.

There are a few counts of this clone. This chain links TRBV5-1 with TRBJ2-1; tentatively, D is TRBD1 or TRBD2 (5 bases each). The CDR3 is made up of 15 amino acids. V was shortened by 0 bases and J by 5 bases, with 12 bases between the two germline ends. Germline V gene data show CDR1 as SGHRS and CDR2 as YFSETQ. This CDR3 is CASSLVGDPHNEQFF. The CDR3 DNA follows: TGCGCCAGCAGCTTGGTCGGGGACCCACACAATGAGCAGTTCTTC. Full variable domain (rest looked up from reference TRBV5-1 and TRBJ2-1): KAGVTQTPRYLIKTRGQQVTLSCSPISGHRSVSWYQQTPGQGLQFLFEYFSETQRNKGNFPGRFSGRQFSNSRSEMNVSTLELGDSALYLCASSLVGDPHNEQFFGPGTRLTVL.

This clone was counted a few times. The V call is TRBV9, the J call TRBJ2-3; 9 nucleotides match TRBD2. After removal of 3 bases from V and 2 bases from J, the junction contained 10 bases not matched to a gene. Germline values: CDR1 SGDLS, CDR2 YYNGEE. This CDR3 region has 17 residues. In DNA form, the CDR3 reads TGTGCCAGCAGCGGGAGGGGGCTAGCGGGACTCACAGATACGCAGTATTTT. Protein sequence: CASSGRGLAGLTDTQYF.

This chain uses TRBV28 with TRBJ1-1; 8 nucleotides match TRBD1. Germline V gene sequence: CDR1 MDHEN, CDR2 SYDVKM. The CDR3 has 16 residues. Trimming took 2 bases from V and 3 from J; bases not matched to a gene: 8. This CDR3 is CASSLDTGGGYTEAFF. The DNA of the CDR3 is TGTGCCAGCAGTTTAGACACAGGGGGAGGATACACTGAAGCTTTCTTT.

V gene TRBV5-4 combines with J gene TRBJ2-7; weak D call: TRBD1 (5 bases). The V end lost 1 base, the J end lost 2 bases, and 13 bases lay between the germline ends. The CDR3 runs to 15 residues. Germline CDR1 and CDR2: SGHNT and YYREEE (reference sequence). CDR3 sequence: CASSLWGGQTYEQYF. Here the CDR3 DNA reads TGTGCCAGCAGCTTGTGGGGCGGACAAACCTACGAGCAGTACTTC.

Remarks on this clone: A read error may explain this, as a much larger clone is one base away. The chain links TRBV6-6 to TRBJ2-7; D assignment may be TRBD1 or TRBD2 (5 bases each). The CDR3 contains 13 residues. Trimming removed 6 bases from V and 2 bases from J, with 11 bases in between. Germline V gene data show CDR1 as MNHNY and CDR2 as SVGAGI (reference sequence). The CDR3 DNA reads TGTGCCAGCAGCCAAAGAGGGGCCTACGAGCAGTACTTC. It translates to CASSQRGAYEQYF.

The CDR3 bases are TGTGCCAGCAGCGTAGGGAGAGGACTTTCCTATGGCTACACCTTC. It specifies CASSVGRGLSYGYTF. The rearrangement joins TRBV9 to TRBJ1-2; D remains ambiguous. This CDR3 region has 15 residues. Germline V gene data show CDR1 as SGDLS and CDR2 as YYNGEE. Trimming removed 0 bases from V and 4 bases from J, with 13 bases in between.

This clone turned up a few times. The V and J genes are TRBV28 and TRBJ1-1; D call uncertain. There are 14 residues in the CDR3. Trimming removed 5 bases at V and 1 base at J, with 11 bases between. The germline CDR1 and CDR2 sequences are MDHEN and SYDVKM. DNA of the CDR3: TGTGCCAGCAGTCTCCAACTGGAGAACACTGAAGCTTTCTTT. Its protein is CASSLQLENTEAFF.

This clone has only a few counts. The chain employs TRBV27 and TRBJ2-7; 13 bases are a match to TRBD2. The CDR3 is made up of 14 amino acids. The trim removed 4 bases at V and 7 bases at J, leaving 4 bases unmatched. Germline V gene sequence: CDR1 MNHEY, CDR2 SMNVEV (reference sequence). The DNA of the CDR3 is TGTGCCAGCAGTTCCGGACTAGCGGGAGAGGAGCAGTACTTC. Translated: CASSSGLAGEEQYF.

This chain joins TRBV4-3 and TRBJ2-7, with 7 positions matching TRBD1. The CDR3 runs to 14 residues. J gave up 6 bases and V 0 bases, and 5 bases lay outside the gene matches. Per the germline V gene, CDR1 is LGHNA and CDR2 is YSLEER. DNA of the CDR3: TGCGCCAGCAGCCAAGATGAAGGGGGCGGCGAGCAGTACTTC. It is translated as CASSQDEGGGEQYF.